The following is a T cell receptor (beta chain) sequence with its context. The V segment lost 5 bases and the J segment 8 bases; nucleotides outside the gene matches: 7. Germline assignment: CDR1 SNHLY and CDR2 FYNNEI. The CDR3 runs 13 residues. This sample stems from a study of blood T cell repertoires in COVID-19. Study-level background: Both acute and convalescent COVID-19 samples were obtained from the United States, Italy and Spain.

Study processing details: Counts of nucleated cells, estimated from reference gene primer amplification, were obtained. Using immunoSEQ multiplex PCR, the repertoire was profiled, and TCRdb retains in-frame clones only, with some absent. From that table come the V and J calls and clone size; the DNA was used to work out D and trimming. The sample records roughly 120,000 clones, more than 90% being singletons. This TCR came from a man in his fifties or sixties with active COVID-19. This chain connects TRBV2 to TRBJ1-2, with 8 bases fitting TRBD1. The sequencing input was peripheral blood. The DNA of the CDR3 is TGTGCCAGCAGTCCCCGACAGGGGAGCGGCTACACCTTC. Translation gives CASSPRQGSGYTF. Full variable domain (rest looked up from reference TRBV2 and TRBJ1-2): EPEVTQTPSHQVTQMGQEVILRCVPISNHLYFYWYRQILGQKVEFLVSFYNNEISEKSEIFDDQFSVERPDGSNFTLKIRSTKLEDSAMYFCASSPRQGSGYTFGSGTRLTVV.